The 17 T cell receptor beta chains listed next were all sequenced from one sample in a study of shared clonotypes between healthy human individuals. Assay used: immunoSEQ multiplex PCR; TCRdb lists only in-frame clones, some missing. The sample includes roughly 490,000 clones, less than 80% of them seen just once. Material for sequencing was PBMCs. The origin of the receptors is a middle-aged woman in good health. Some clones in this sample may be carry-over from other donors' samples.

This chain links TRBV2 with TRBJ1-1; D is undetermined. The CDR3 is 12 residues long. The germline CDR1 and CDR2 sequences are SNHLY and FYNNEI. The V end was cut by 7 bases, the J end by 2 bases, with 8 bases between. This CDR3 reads CASMIYNTEAFF. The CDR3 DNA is TGTGCCAGCATGATCTATAACACTGAAGCTTTCTTT.

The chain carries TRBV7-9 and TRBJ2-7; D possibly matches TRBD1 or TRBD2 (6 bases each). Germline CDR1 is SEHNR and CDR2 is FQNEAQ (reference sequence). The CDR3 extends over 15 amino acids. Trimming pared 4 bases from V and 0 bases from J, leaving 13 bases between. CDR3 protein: CASSWWGADSYEQYF. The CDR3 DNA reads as TGTGCCAGCAGCTGGTGGGGGGCGGACTCCTACGAGCAGTACTTC.

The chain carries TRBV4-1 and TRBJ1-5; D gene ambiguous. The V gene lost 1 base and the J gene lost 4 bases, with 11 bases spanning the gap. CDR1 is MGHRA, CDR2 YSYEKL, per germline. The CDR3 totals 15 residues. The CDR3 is CASSQVSQSNQPQHF. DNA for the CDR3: TGCGCCAGCAGCCAAGTATCACAGTCAAATCAGCCCCAGCATTTT.

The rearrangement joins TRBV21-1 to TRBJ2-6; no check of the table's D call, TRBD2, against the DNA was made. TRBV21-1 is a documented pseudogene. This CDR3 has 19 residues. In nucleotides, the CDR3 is TGTGCCAGCAGCAATCCGGGGGACTGTCTTCTGTCGGGGGCCAACGTCCTGACTTTC. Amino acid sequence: CASSNPGDCLLSGANVLTF.

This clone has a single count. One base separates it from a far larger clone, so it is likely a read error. CDR3 sequence reads: CASSQGGTGGAETQYF. The CDR3, as DNA: TGCGCCAGCAGCCAAGGAGGGACAGGGGGCGCTGAGACCCAGTACTTC. This chain uses TRBV4-1 with TRBJ2-5; TRBD1 matches at 12 bases. The CDR3 is made up of 16 amino acids. Unmatched junction bases numbered 5, after V lost 1 base and J lost 5 bases. Germline loops: CDR1 MGHRA, CDR2 YSYEKL.

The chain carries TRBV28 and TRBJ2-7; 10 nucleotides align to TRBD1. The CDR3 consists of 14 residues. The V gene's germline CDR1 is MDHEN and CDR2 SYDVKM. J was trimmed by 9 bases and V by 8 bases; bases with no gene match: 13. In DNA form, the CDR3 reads TGTGCCAGCTCTCCCCGCCGGACAGGGGGTGGGCAGTACTTC. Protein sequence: CASSPRRTGGGQYF.

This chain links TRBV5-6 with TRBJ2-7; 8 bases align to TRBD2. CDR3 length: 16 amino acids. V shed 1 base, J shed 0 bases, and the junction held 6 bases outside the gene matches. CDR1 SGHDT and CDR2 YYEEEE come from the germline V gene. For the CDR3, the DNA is TGTGCCAGCAGCTTGTGGGGCAGCGGGAGCTCCTACGAGCAGTACTTC. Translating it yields CASSLWGSGSSYEQYF.

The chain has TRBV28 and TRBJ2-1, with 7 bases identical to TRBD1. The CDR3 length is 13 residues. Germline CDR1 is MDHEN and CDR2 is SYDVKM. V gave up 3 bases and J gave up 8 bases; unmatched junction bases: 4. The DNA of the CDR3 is TGTGCCAGCAGTTTGACTACAGGGGATGAGCAGTTCTTC. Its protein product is CASSLTTGDEQFF.

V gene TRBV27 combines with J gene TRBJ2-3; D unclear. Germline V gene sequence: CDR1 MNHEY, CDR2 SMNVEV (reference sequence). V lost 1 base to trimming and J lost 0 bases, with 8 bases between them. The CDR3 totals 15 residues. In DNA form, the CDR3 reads TGTGCCAGCAGTTTATGGGCGGTAAGCACAGATACGCAGTATTTT. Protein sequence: CASSLWAVSTDTQYF.

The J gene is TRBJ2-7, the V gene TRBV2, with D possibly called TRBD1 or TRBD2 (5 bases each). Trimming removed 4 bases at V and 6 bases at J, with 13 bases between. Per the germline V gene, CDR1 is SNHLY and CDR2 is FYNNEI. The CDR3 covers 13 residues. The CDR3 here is CASSVGDLGEQYF. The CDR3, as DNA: TGTGCCAGCAGTGTCGGGGACCTAGGCGAGCAGTACTTC.

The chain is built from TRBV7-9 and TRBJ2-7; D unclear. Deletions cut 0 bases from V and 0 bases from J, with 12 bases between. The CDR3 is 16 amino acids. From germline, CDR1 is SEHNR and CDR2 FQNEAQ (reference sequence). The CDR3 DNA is TGTGCCAGCAGCTTAGCACTCGGACCAAACTCCTACGAGCAGTACTTC. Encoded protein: CASSLALGPNSYEQYF. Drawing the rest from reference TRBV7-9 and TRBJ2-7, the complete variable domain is DTGVSQNPRHKITKRGQNVTFRCDPISEHNRLYWYRQTLGQGPEFLTYFQNEAQLEKSRLLSDRFSAERPKGSFSTLEIQRTEQGDSAMYLCASSLALGPNSYEQYFGPGTRLTVT.

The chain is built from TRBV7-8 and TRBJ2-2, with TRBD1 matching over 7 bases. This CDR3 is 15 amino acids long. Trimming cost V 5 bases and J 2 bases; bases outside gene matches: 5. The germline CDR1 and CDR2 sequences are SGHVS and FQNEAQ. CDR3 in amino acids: CASSHRDSNTGELFF. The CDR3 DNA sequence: TGTGCCAGCAGCCACCGGGACAGCAACACCGGGGAGCTGTTTTTT.

For the CDR3, the DNA is TGTGCCAGCAGTTCTGGCCCCGCCTTTGGTGGCTACACCTTC. This gives the protein CASSSGPAFGGYTF. J is TRBJ1-2 and V is TRBV6-5; D is ambiguous. Trimming shortened V by 4 bases and J by 7 bases, and 16 bases separated the two germline ends. Germline V lookup: CDR1 MNHEY, CDR2 SVGAGI. This CDR3 contains 14 residues.

The CDR3 sequence: CASSQGTGRGTEAFF. CDR3 nucleotide sequence: TGTGCCAGCAGCCAGGGGACAGGGCGGGGGACTGAAGCTTTCTTT. The chain couples TRBV14 to TRBJ1-1; TRBD1 agrees at 9 bases. Germline CDR1 reads SGHDN; CDR2 reads FVKESK. This CDR3 region has 15 residues. Unmatched junction bases numbered 7, after V lost 3 bases and J lost 5 bases.

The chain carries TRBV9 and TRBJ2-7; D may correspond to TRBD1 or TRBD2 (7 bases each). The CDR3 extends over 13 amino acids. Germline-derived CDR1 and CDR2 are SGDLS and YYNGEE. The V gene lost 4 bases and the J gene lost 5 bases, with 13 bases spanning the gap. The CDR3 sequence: CASSPGGAHEQYF. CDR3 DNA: TGTGCCAGCAGCCCAGGGGGGGCCCACGAGCAGTACTTC.

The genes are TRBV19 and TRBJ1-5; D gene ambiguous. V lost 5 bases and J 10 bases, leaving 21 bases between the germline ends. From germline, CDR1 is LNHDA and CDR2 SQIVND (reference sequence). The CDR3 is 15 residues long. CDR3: CASSPLNSRPGPQHF. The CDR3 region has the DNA TGTGCCAGTAGTCCCTTAAACAGTCGACCCGGACCCCAGCATTTT.

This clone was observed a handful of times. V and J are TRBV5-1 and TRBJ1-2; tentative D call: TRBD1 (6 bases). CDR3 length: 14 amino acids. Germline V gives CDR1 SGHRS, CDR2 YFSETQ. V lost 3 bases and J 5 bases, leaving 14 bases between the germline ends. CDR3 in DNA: TGCGCCAGCAGCTACAGGGAGGGGACATATGGCTACACCTTC. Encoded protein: CASSYREGTYGYTF.